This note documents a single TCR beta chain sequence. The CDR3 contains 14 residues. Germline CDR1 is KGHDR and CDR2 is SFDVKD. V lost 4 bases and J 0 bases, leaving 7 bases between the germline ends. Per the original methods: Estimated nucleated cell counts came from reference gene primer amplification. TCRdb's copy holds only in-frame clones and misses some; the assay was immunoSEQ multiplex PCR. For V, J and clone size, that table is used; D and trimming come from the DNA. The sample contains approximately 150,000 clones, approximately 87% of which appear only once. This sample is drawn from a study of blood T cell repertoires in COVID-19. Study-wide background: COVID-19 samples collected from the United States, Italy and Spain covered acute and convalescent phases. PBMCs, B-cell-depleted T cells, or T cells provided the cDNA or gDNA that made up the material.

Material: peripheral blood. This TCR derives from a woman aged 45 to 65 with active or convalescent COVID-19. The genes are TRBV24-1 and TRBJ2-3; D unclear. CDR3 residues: CATSEGYSTDTQYF. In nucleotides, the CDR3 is TGTGCCACCAGTGAGGGCTACAGCACAGATACGCAGTATTTT.